What follows are 15 T cell receptor beta chains derived from one specimen sequenced in a study of T cell repertoires in aging, cancer and after chemotherapy. TCR beta rearrangements were amplified from peripheral blood genomic DNA. A mixed TRB-A/B primer pool amplified rearranged TRB by multiplex touch-down PCR. MiXCR, run by TCRdb on the multiplex PCR reads, gives a single entry per CDR3 protein. The data contain approximately 9,600 distinct CDR3 sequences, around a quarter of them seen just once; the ten biggest clones take up over 1%. The sequenced sample was blood. The receptors here all came from a human donor in good health.

This clonotype turned up a few times. The chain uses TRBV6-5 and TRBJ2-1, with 10 bases that match TRBD1. Trimming took 4 bases from V and 3 from J; bases not matched to a gene: 6. Germline loops: CDR1 MNHEY, CDR2 SVGAGI. The CDR3 contains 16 residues. The CDR3 coding sequence is TGTGCCAGCAGTTTTGGGACAGGGGAGAACTACAATGAGCAGTTCTTC. Its translation is CASSFGTGENYNEQFF.

This clonotype has only one observation. The gene calls are TRBV5-1 and TRBJ1-4; 9 bases match TRBD1. The CDR3 sequence is 14 residues long. Per germline, CDR1 SGHRS and CDR2 YFSETQ. With 4 bases clipped from V and 8 bases from J, the junction kept 6 bases outside the gene matches. CDR3 sequence reads: CASSRGTGYEKLFF. The DNA of the CDR3 is TGCGCCAGCAGCCGCGGGACAGGGTACGAAAAACTGTTTTTT. The full variable domain, completed using reference TRBV5-1 and TRBJ1-4, is KAGVTQTPRYLIKTRGQQVTLSCSPISGHRSVSWYQQTPGQGLQFLFEYFSETQRNKGNFPGRFSGRQFSNSRSEMNVSTLELGDSALYLCASSRGTGYEKLFFGSGTQLSVL.

This clonotype was detected only a few times. The J gene is TRBJ2-3, the V gene TRBV20-1; 9 bases line up with TRBD2. The CDR3 sequence is 14 residues long. Losses at the gene ends were 5 bases for V and 2 bases for J; bases not matched to a gene: 5. Germline CDR1 is DFQATT and CDR2 is SNEGSKA (reference sequence). CDR3 in DNA: TGCAGTGCTCCGGCTAGCGGGGCCACAGATACGCAGTATTTT. It translates to CSAPASGATDTQYF.

By sample fraction, this clonotype is medium-sized. The rearrangement joins TRBV6-5 to TRBJ2-6; 10 nucleotides agree with TRBD1. The CDR3 extends over 21 amino acids. V shed 6 bases and J 0 bases; nucleotides not matched to a gene: 17. Germline V gives CDR1 MNHEY, CDR2 SVGAGI. CDR3 region: CASSMDVLTGGVNSGANVLTF. DNA for the CDR3: TGTGCCAGCAGCATGGACGTCCTGACAGGGGGCGTCAACTCTGGGGCCAACGTCCTGACTTTC.

Only a few counts were recorded for this clonotype. The chain links TRBV30 to TRBJ2-5; a weak D match, TRBD2 (5 bases). The CDR3 sequence is 15 residues long. V lost 0 bases and J lost 5, with 16 bases in between. CDR1 is GTSNPN, CDR2 SVGIG, per germline (reference sequence). CDR3 in amino acids: CAWSVRSLALETQYF. CDR3 bases: TGTGCCTGGAGTGTACGTAGTCTAGCTTTGGAGACCCAGTACTTC.

This clonotype was recorded a few times. The V gene is TRBV4-1, the J gene TRBJ2-7; D gene unclear. CDR3 length: 14 amino acids. The V and J ends lost 0 bases and 7 bases respectively, with 13 bases between them. The germline gives CDR1 MGHRA, CDR2 YSYEKL. CDR3 sequence: CASSQDWLVEEQYF. Here the CDR3 DNA reads TGCGCCAGCAGCCAAGATTGGCTGGTTGAGGAGCAGTACTTC.

The chain employs TRBV11-2 and TRBJ2-3, with D possibly matching TRBD2 (6 bases). The CDR3 sequence is 16 residues long. Looked up from germline, CDR1 is SGHAT and CDR2 is FQNNGV. Between the trimmed V and J ends, which lost 5 bases and 3 bases, there was a span of 18 bases. The DNA of the CDR3 is TGTGCCAGCAGCCCCCTAGGAGGGGAGTCGACAGATACGCAGTATTTT. This sequence encodes CASSPLGGESTDTQYF.

This clonotype is labeled medium-sized. This sequence joins TRBV6-5 and TRBJ2-7; D unclear. This CDR3 has 14 amino acids. V was clipped by 5 bases and J by 6 bases, with 17 bases between them. The germline CDR1 and CDR2 sequences are MNHEY and SVGAGI. The CDR3 nucleotides read TGTGCCAGCAGTACCGGGTTAGGAGTCGCCGAGCAGTACTTC. Translation gives CASSTGLGVAEQYF.

This clonotype was counted a few times. The rearrangement joins TRBV6-5 to TRBJ2-1; D is perhaps TRBD1 (6 bases). This CDR3 has 15 amino acids. Germline V gene lookup returns CDR1 MNHEY and CDR2 SVGAGI. V shed 2 bases and J shed 4 bases, with 12 bases lying between them. CDR3 coding DNA: TGTGCCAGCAGTTACATGGCAGGGGTTTACAATGAGCAGTTCTTC. Translation: CASSYMAGVYNEQFF.

This clonotype has just a few counts. This chain links TRBV5-1 with TRBJ1-1, with D perhaps TRBD1 (5 bases). The V gene's germline CDR1 is SGHRS and CDR2 YFSETQ. The CDR3 length is 14 residues. V was cut by 5 bases and J by 1 base, with 12 bases left in between. CDR3 protein: CASSSGTGNTEAFF. Written as DNA, the CDR3 is TGCGCCAGCAGTTCCGGGACGGGGAACACTGAAGCTTTCTTT.

This sequence joins TRBV29-1 and TRBJ2-1; 15 positions agree with TRBD2. After removal of 4 bases from V and 9 bases from J, the junction contained 7 bases not matched to a gene. Germline CDR1 is SQVTM and CDR2 is ANQGSEA. This CDR3 region has 15 residues. CDR3 coding DNA: TGCAGCGTTGGAGGACTAGCGGGGGGGCCGAGTGAGCAGTTCTTC. Translated, it gives CSVGGLAGGPSEQFF.

The table lists this clonotype with a few counts. The rearrangement links TRBV27 to TRBJ2-1; no definite D call. V lost 4 bases to trimming and J lost 9 bases, with 4 bases between them. This CDR3 has 10 amino acids. CDR1 is MNHEY and CDR2 is SMNVEV in the germline V gene (reference sequence). The CDR3 sequence: CASSYPEQFF. The CDR3 nucleotides read TGTGCCAGCAGTTACCCTGAGCAGTTCTTC.

This clonotype was observed a few times. The rearrangement uses TRBV12-3 or TRBV12-4 and TRBJ1-5; D gene uncertain. The CDR3 has 12 amino acids. V dropped 2 bases and J dropped 4 bases, with 3 bases sitting between them. CDR3 nucleotide sequence: TGTGCCAGCAGTTTACCGAATCAGCCCCAGCATTTT. This encodes CASSLPNQPQHF.

This clonotype was observed a handful of times. This chain joins TRBV6-5 and TRBJ2-3; D is possibly TRBD2 (6 bases). Trimming took off 0 bases at V and 4 bases at J, with 11 bases between the two ends. Germline CDR1 and CDR2: MNHEY and SVGAGI. This CDR3 region has 15 residues. The CDR3 coding sequence is TGTGCCAGCAGTTACTCCGGTGGAGGGCCAGATACGCAGTATTTT. Translated, it gives CASSYSGGGPDTQYF.

About this clonotype itself: This may arise from a read error, as a much more abundant clone is one base away. The rearrangement uses TRBV6-1 and TRBJ1-2; 7 bases are shared with TRBD1. The germline gives CDR1 MNHNS, CDR2 SASEGT. The CDR3 is made up of 14 amino acids. CDR3 DNA sequence: TGTGCCAGCAGCGATTCACAGGGGAACTATGGCCACACCTTC. Its protein product is CASSDSQGNYGHTF.